Shown below are 30 T cell receptor beta chains from a single sample sequenced in a study of blood T cells in healthy people across ages. A J-beta primer mix and a sample-barcoded 5' primer were used in a second PCR of about 7 to 12 cycles. Using its own MiXCR run on the 5' RACE reads, TCRdb lists one record per CDR3 protein. The data hold about 930,000 distinct CDR3 sequences, with 25% to 35% observed a single time. These same records also appear under a second study, on T cells of mothers and their children.

The sample taken for sequencing was blood. Receptors were obtained from a woman between 40 and 55 years old in good health.

The DNA for the CDR3 is TGCAGCGTTGAAGACCCCCCAAACACCATATATTTT. Translation: CSVEDPPNTIYF. The gene calls are TRBV29-1 and TRBJ1-3; D unclear. The CDR3 extends over 12 amino acids. Germline lookup yields CDR1 SQVTM and CDR2 ANQGSEA. Trimming removed 0 bases from V and 6 bases from J, with 6 bases in between.

This clonotype was observed a few times. The chain is built from TRBV6-2 or TRBV6-3 and TRBJ2-7, with unresolved D. Per germline, CDR1 MNHEY and CDR2 SVGEGT. V was trimmed by 5 bases and J by 2 bases, leaving 13 bases between them. The CDR3 consists of 14 residues. CDR3 DNA: TGTGCCAGCAGTGAAGGCTCGACCCCCTACGAGCAGTACTTC. Protein sequence: CASSEGSTPYEQYF.

This chain joins TRBV5-1 and TRBJ2-1, with 9 bases identical to TRBD1. The J call may be in error: the DNA end matches TRBJ2-7 better. Germline lookup yields CDR1 SGHRS and CDR2 YFSETQ. The CDR3 loop spans 15 amino acids. Here the CDR3 reads CASSLTGGEYNEQYF. In DNA, the CDR3 is TGCGCCAGCAGCTTAACAGGGGGCGAGTACAATGAGCAGTACTTC.

This clonotype was seen at least ten times. The chain carries TRBV20-1 and TRBJ1-3; D unclear. From germline, CDR1 is DFQATT and CDR2 SNEGSKA (reference sequence). The CDR3 spans 11 residues. Trimming left V 3 bases short and J 4 bases short, with 4 bases between. The CDR3 sequence: CSARAGNTIYF. DNA for the CDR3: TGCAGTGCTAGGGCCGGAAACACCATATATTTT.

This clonotype was seen a single time. The chain couples TRBV4-3 to TRBJ2-1; D may match TRBD1 or TRBD2 (5 bases each). The CDR3 runs to 15 residues. The germline V and J ends were trimmed by 4 bases and 4 bases, with 14 bases remaining between them. Germline-derived CDR1 and CDR2 are LGHNA and YSLEER. The CDR3 coding sequence is TGCGCCAGCAGCCCCACCGGGGCCCTGTACAATGAGCAGTTCTTC. Translation gives CASSPTGALYNEQFF.

Notes on this clonotype: Being one base from a much bigger clone, this may be a read error. The chain employs TRBV4-1 and TRBJ2-5; tentatively, D is TRBD1 (6 bases). Looked up from germline, CDR1 is MGHRA and CDR2 is YSYEKL. The CDR3 totals 14 residues. In nucleotides, the CDR3 is TGCGTCAGCAGCCACCCCACAGGGCAGGGGACCCAGTACTTC. Amino acids: CVSSHPTGQGTQYF.

Details on this clonotype: Given a much more abundant clone one base away, this may be a read error. The rearrangement links TRBV18 to TRBJ2-7; TRBD2 is a possible D gene (7 bases). The germline V gene encodes CDR1 KGHSH and CDR2 LQKENI. Trimming stripped 2 bases from V and 7 bases from J, with 15 bases between. The CDR3 consists of 14 residues. CDR3 region: CASSPAGAYNEQYF. Here the CDR3 DNA reads TGTGCCAGCTCACCAGCGGGGGCCTACAATGAGCAGTACTTC. The whole variable domain, filled in from reference TRBV18 and TRBJ2-7, reads NAGVMQNPRHLVRRRGQEARLRCSPMKGHSHVYWYRQLPEEGLKFMVYLQKENIIDESGMPKERFSAEFPKEGPSILRIQQVVRGDSAAYFCASSPAGAYNEQYFGPGTRLTVT.

This sequence joins TRBV12-3 or TRBV12-4 and TRBJ1-1, with 7 bases lining up with TRBD1. This CDR3 spans 15 amino acids. The junction had 11 bases not matched to a gene; V was cut back by 6 bases and J by 4 bases. The CDR3 sequence is CASRPQGGWGTEAFF. For the CDR3, the DNA is TGTGCCAGCAGGCCTCAGGGGGGTTGGGGCACTGAAGCTTTCTTT.

This clonotype was observed many times. The genes are TRBV7-9 and TRBJ1-2, with D unclear. CDR1 SEHNR and CDR2 FQNEAQ come from the germline V gene (reference sequence). Trimming removed 8 bases at V and 1 base at J, with 14 bases between. The CDR3 spans 14 residues. The CDR3, as DNA: TGTGCCAGCTCCACCTCCGGGGTTAACTATGGCTACACCTTC. Residues: CASSTSGVNYGYTF. Full variable domain (outside the CDR3, taken from reference TRBV7-9 and TRBJ1-2): DTGVSQNPRHKITKRGQNVTFRCDPISEHNRLYWYRQTLGQGPEFLTYFQNEAQLEKSRLLSDRFSAERPKGSFSTLEIQRTEQGDSAMYLCASSTSGVNYGYTFGSGTRLTVV.

The chain carries TRBV7-9 and TRBJ1-2; D is possibly TRBD1 (5 bases). Per germline, CDR1 SEHNR and CDR2 FQNEAQ (reference sequence). The CDR3 has 14 residues. With 5 bases removed from V and 0 bases from J, the gap between germline ends came to 10 bases. The CDR3 region is CASSIGTSNYGYTF. CDR3 bases: TGTGCCAGCAGCATCGGGACTTCTAACTATGGCTACACCTTC.

In this sample, this clonotype turned up once. The chain recombines TRBV19 with TRBJ1-5, with D possibly matching TRBD1 (6 bases). Trimming removed 7 bases from V and 7 bases from J, with 17 bases in between. The germline V gene has CDR1 LNHDA and CDR2 SQIVND (reference sequence). The CDR3 runs 14 residues. CDR3 sequence reads: CASTEARTGQPQHF. The CDR3 nucleotides read TGTGCCAGTACCGAGGCCCGTACAGGGCAGCCCCAGCATTTT.

The chain combines TRBV15 with TRBJ2-7; possible D gene TRBD1, 7 bases. The germline V and J ends were trimmed by 1 base and 3 bases, with 13 bases remaining between them. Germline lookup yields CDR1 LNHNV and CDR2 YYDKDF (reference sequence). This CDR3 region has 15 residues. The CDR3 sequence: CATSRVTGEDYEQYF. CDR3 sequence (DNA): TGTGCCACCAGCAGAGTTACAGGGGAGGACTACGAGCAGTACTTC.

This clonotype was detected ten times or more. The V gene is TRBV7-2, the J gene TRBJ2-5; D ambiguous. CDR1 and CDR2 from the germline V gene are SGHTA and FQGNSA. The CDR3 has 11 amino acids. V was trimmed by 0 bases and J by 4 bases, leaving 0 bases between them. Written as DNA, the CDR3 is TGTGCCAGCAGCTTAGCAGAGACCCAGTACTTC. It encodes CASSLAETQYF.

This clonotype was counted between two and nine times. The rearrangement joins TRBV11-2 to TRBJ2-5; 12 positions agree with TRBD2. Germline CDR1 SGHAT, CDR2 FQNNGV. The V gene end was trimmed by 5 bases and the J gene end by 5 bases; junction bases not matched to a gene: 12. This CDR3 region has 17 residues. CDR3 loop: CASSPRTSGTLGETQYF. DNA of the CDR3: TGTGCCAGCAGCCCTAGGACTAGCGGGACCTTGGGGGAGACCCAGTACTTC.

This chain links TRBV9 with TRBJ2-7; D perhaps matches TRBD2 (6 bases). The V end lost 4 bases, the J end lost 6 bases, and 14 bases lay between the germline ends. This CDR3 comprises 13 residues. Germline CDR1 is SGDLS and CDR2 is YYNGEE. The CDR3 region has the DNA TGTGCCAGCAGCCCGACGGTGGGAGGCGAGCAGTACTTC. This codes for CASSPTVGGEQYF.

Only a few counts were recorded for this clonotype. J is TRBJ2-5 and V is TRBV28; D is undetermined. The CDR3 sequence is 17 residues long. V lost 8 bases and J 2 bases, leaving 24 bases between the germline ends. Germline assignment: CDR1 MDHEN and CDR2 SYDVKM. CDR3 sequence reads: CASGTPVSANGQETQYF. CDR3 coding DNA: TGTGCCAGCGGAACCCCGGTCAGCGCCAATGGACAAGAGACCCAGTACTTC.

The chain combines TRBV7-2 with TRBJ2-2; TRBD1 matches at 9 bases. With 1 base clipped from V and 4 bases from J, the junction kept 16 bases outside the gene matches. Looked up from germline, CDR1 is SGHTA and CDR2 is FQGNSA. The CDR3 is 20 residues long. Here the CDR3 reads CASSLGVRDRVQWGTGELFF. In DNA, the CDR3 is TGTGCCAGCAGCTTAGGGGTGCGGGACAGGGTGCAATGGGGCACCGGGGAGCTGTTTTTT. The full variable domain, its missing parts supplied by reference TRBV7-2 and TRBJ2-2, is GAGVSQSPSNKVTEKGKDVELRCDPISGHTALYWYRQSLGQGLEFLIYFQGNSAPDKSGLPSDRFSAERTGGSVSTLTIQRTQQEDSAVYLCASSLGVRDRVQWGTGELFFGEGSRLTVL.

A note on this clonotype: A much larger clone lies a single base off, so this may be a read error. This chain uses TRBV6-2 or TRBV6-3 with TRBJ2-5, with 10 positions matching TRBD1. The DNA end lines up better with TRBJ2-7; the J call may be wrong. This CDR3 region has 17 residues. Per germline, CDR1 MNHEY and CDR2 SVGEGT. CDR3 nucleotides: TGTGCCAGCAGTTACTCGGACTTTGGGACAGGGGACTACGAGCAGTACTTC. Protein product: CASSYSDFGTGDYEQYF.

This clonotype was seen just once. One end of the junction fails to match germline, which may point to a read error. J is TRBJ2-1 and V is TRBV27; D not certain. Germline loops: CDR1 MNHEY, CDR2 SMNVEV (reference sequence). The CDR3 totals 15 residues. CDR3 region: CTSSLMAGSYNEQFF. The CDR3 DNA reads as TGTACCAGCAGTTTAATGGCTGGCTCCTACAATGAGCAGTTCTTC.

The chain joins TRBV6-1 to TRBJ1-2, with TRBD1 matching 7 bases. Germline-derived CDR1 and CDR2 are MNHNS and SASEGT. The ends lost 8 bases at V and 4 bases at J; junction bases unmatched: 4. The CDR3 is made up of 12 amino acids. CDR3 coding DNA: TGTGCCAGCGTAGGGACAGTCTATGGCTACACCTTC. Protein sequence: CASVGTVYGYTF.

In this sample, this clonotype turned up many times. The chain combines TRBV12-3 or TRBV12-4 with TRBJ2-7, with D possibly being TRBD1 (5 bases). There are 16 residues in the CDR3. Trimming removed 5 bases at V and 2 bases at J, with 19 bases between. The CDR3 bases are TGTGCCAGCAGTCCATCGGACAAATATGAAGCCTACGAGCAGTACTTC. Translating gives CASSPSDKYEAYEQYF.

This clonotype has a handful of counts. The V call is TRBV6-5, the J call TRBJ1-1; D call uncertain. Germline loops: CDR1 MNHEY, CDR2 SVGAGI. V lost 2 bases and J lost 1, with 14 bases in between. There are 16 residues in the CDR3. The CDR3 bases are TGTGCCAGCAGTTACGGAGCGACGCGGGCGAACACTGAAGCTTTCTTT. Encoded protein: CASSYGATRANTEAFF.

This chain uses TRBV18 with TRBJ2-5; perhaps TRBD2 as D (5 bases). Germline V gives CDR1 KGHSH, CDR2 LQKENI. The CDR3 has 16 residues. Trimming took off 2 bases at V and 2 bases at J, with 15 bases between the two ends. The chain's CDR3 is CASSPTGELVQETQYF. In nucleotides, the CDR3 is TGTGCCAGCTCACCAACCGGGGAACTCGTACAAGAGACCCAGTACTTC.

This clonotype was recorded a few times. Possible read error: a much larger clone is one base away. This sequence joins TRBV30 and TRBJ1-5, with TRBD1 as a possible D gene (6 bases). V shed 0 bases and J shed 9 bases, with 9 bases lying between them. The CDR3 is 12 residues long. Germline loops: CDR1 GTSNPN, CDR2 SVGIG (reference sequence). The CDR3 coding sequence is TGTGCCTGGAGTGTACAGGGTCGGCCCCAGCATTTT. Its protein is CAWSVQGRPQHF.

Details on this clonotype: Since a much larger clone is just one base distant, this may be a read error. V usage is TRBV12-3 or TRBV12-4 and J usage is TRBJ2-1; 9 bases line up with TRBD1. The CDR3 extends over 14 amino acids. J lost 10 bases, V lost 6 bases, and 10 bases had no gene match. The CDR3 nucleotides read TGTGCCAGCAGCCCCACGGGACAGGGCTACGAGCAGTTCTTC. Translation gives CASSPTGQGYEQFF.

The chain uses TRBV5-5 and TRBJ2-3, with D uncertain. CDR3 length: 13 residues. The V end was cut by 5 bases, the J end by 5 bases, with 12 bases between. Per the germline V gene, CDR1 is SGHKS and CDR2 is YYEKEE (reference sequence). The CDR3 region is CASRARFGDTQYF. For the CDR3, the DNA is TGTGCCAGCAGGGCAAGGTTTGGAGATACGCAGTATTTT.

There are a few counts of this clonotype. The chain is built from TRBV20-1 and TRBJ2-7; D gene uncertain. The CDR3 has 14 residues. CDR1 is DFQATT, CDR2 SNEGSKA, per germline (reference sequence). V lost 3 bases and J lost 2, with 14 bases in between. CDR3 nucleotide sequence: TGCAGTGCTAGTTCGTTTAACCGACCCTACGAGCAGTACTTC. Amino acid sequence: CSASSFNRPYEQYF.

This clonotype was seen at least ten times. The chain joins TRBV12-3 or TRBV12-4 to TRBJ2-5, with TRBD1 matching over 7 bases. The J segment lost 4 bases and the V segment lost 6 bases, leaving 8 bases of the junction unmatched. The length of the CDR3 is 14 residues. The CDR3 is CASSPDREGETQYF. The CDR3 DNA reads as TGTGCCAGCAGCCCCGACAGGGAAGGAGAGACCCAGTACTTC.

The rearrangement uses TRBV20-1 and TRBJ2-3, with a tentative D call TRBD2 (5 bases). V lost 2 bases and J lost 4, with 16 bases in between. Per germline, CDR1 DFQATT and CDR2 SNEGSKA (reference sequence). The CDR3 consists of 15 residues. CDR3 protein: CSARPLTGIADTQYF. Written as DNA, the CDR3 is TGCAGTGCTAGACCTCTGACGGGGATCGCAGATACGCAGTATTTT.

The rearrangement uses TRBV29-1 and TRBJ2-2, with D possibly being TRBD1 (6 bases). The V end was cut by 3 bases, the J end by 2 bases, with 13 bases between. The CDR3 runs to 15 residues. Per the germline V gene, CDR1 is SQVTM and CDR2 is ANQGSEA. The DNA for the CDR3 is TGCAGCGTTGACTCCGGGACACTTAACACCGGGGAGCTGTTTTTT. Translated, it gives CSVDSGTLNTGELFF.